The 21 T cell receptor beta chains given below trace back to one sample, sequenced in a study of blood T cell repertoires in COVID-19. Clones were sequenced by immunoSEQ multiplex PCR, and TCRdb holds only the in-frame ones, with some missing. The table shows some 120,000 clones, with less than 75% occurring only once. The sample was peripheral blood. These receptors originate from a human donor with acute or convalescent COVID-19. The donor label of this sample is uncertain.

The rearrangement links TRBV7-8 to TRBJ2-4, with 8 positions matching TRBD1. CDR3 length: 17 amino acids. Per germline, CDR1 SGHVS and CDR2 FQNEAQ. The junction had 9 bases not matched to a gene; V was cut back by 5 bases and J by 0 bases. CDR3 bases: TGTGCCAGCAGCGAAGACAGGGGAGTACTAGCCAAAAACATTCAGTACTTC. Translation gives CASSEDRGVLAKNIQYF.

This clone was seen only a few times. The chain has TRBV6-5 and TRBJ2-6, with TRBD1 identical over 7 bases. The CDR3 spans 15 residues. Losses at the gene ends were 6 bases for V and 2 bases for J; bases not matched to a gene: 4. The germline V gene has CDR1 MNHEY and CDR2 SVGAGI. Here the CDR3 reads CASRVDRAGANVLTF. The CDR3 region has the DNA TGTGCCAGCAGGGTAGACAGGGCTGGGGCCAACGTCCTGACTTTC.

This clone was detected a few times. The chain uses TRBV7-8 and TRBJ1-4; the match to TRBD1 covers 8 bases. Germline CDR1 SGHVS, CDR2 FQNEAQ. Trimming removed 5 bases from V and 2 bases from J; junction bases left unmatched: 7. The CDR3 contains 16 residues. CDR3 DNA: TGTGCCAGCAGCCCGTGGACAGGGCGGACTAATGAAAAACTGTTTTTT. Translation gives CASSPWTGRTNEKLFF.

This rearrangement joins TRBV7-6 to TRBJ2-1, with 8 positions matching TRBD1. Germline CDR1 SGHVS, CDR2 FNYEAQ. V was pared by 2 bases and J by 7 bases, with 7 bases of the junction left unmatched. The CDR3 length is 15 residues. The CDR3 region is CASSLRQGALNEQFF. The CDR3, as DNA: TGTGCCAGCAGCTTAAGGCAGGGGGCGCTTAATGAGCAGTTCTTC. The full variable domain, its missing parts supplied by reference TRBV7-6 and TRBJ2-1, is GAGVSQSPRYKVTKRGQDVALRCDPISGHVSLYWYRQALGQGPEFLTYFNYEAQQDKSGLPNDRFSAERPEGSISTLTIQRTEQRDSAMYRCASSLRQGALNEQFFGPGTRLTVL.

This clone was seen more than once but under ten times. The chain is built from TRBV4-1 and TRBJ2-2; 13 positions match TRBD2. The CDR3 has 19 residues. From germline, CDR1 is MGHRA and CDR2 YSYEKL. Trimming removed 3 bases from V and 1 base from J; junction bases left unmatched: 8. The DNA of the CDR3 is TGCGCCAGCAGCCAGGGCCTACTAGCGGGGGGGAAGAACACCGGGGAGCTGTTTTTT. Amino acids: CASSQGLLAGGKNTGELFF.

V gene TRBV13 combines with J gene TRBJ1-1; TRBD1 agrees at 9 bases. The CDR3 is 17 residues long. From germline, CDR1 is PRHDT and CDR2 FYEKMQ (reference sequence). With 4 bases clipped from V and 0 bases from J, the junction kept 9 bases outside the gene matches. The CDR3 loop is CASSSRQGQGLNTEAFF. In DNA form, the CDR3 reads TGTGCCAGCAGCTCACGACAGGGACAGGGACTGAACACTGAAGCTTTCTTT. Filled out from reference TRBV13 and TRBJ1-1, the complete variable domain reads AAGVIQSPRHLIKEKRETATLKCYPIPRHDTVYWYQQGPGQDPQFLISFYEKMQSDKGSIPDRFSAQQFSDYHSELNMSSLELGDSALYFCASSSRQGQGLNTEAFFGQGTRLTVV.

V usage is TRBV19 and J usage is TRBJ1-2, with 11 nucleotides matching TRBD1. Germline V gives CDR1 LNHDA, CDR2 SQIVND (reference sequence). The trim removed 6 bases at V and 2 bases at J, leaving 5 bases unmatched. The length of the CDR3 is 15 residues. The CDR3 here is CASRPDRGPNYGYTF. CDR3 nucleotide sequence: TGTGCCAGTAGGCCGGACAGGGGGCCGAACTATGGCTACACCTTC. Looking up the rest from reference TRBV19 and TRBJ1-2 gives the full variable domain: DGGITQSPKYLFRKEGQNVTLSCEQNLNHDAMYWYRQDPGQGLRLIYYSQIVNDFQKGDIAEGYSVSREKKESFPLTVTSAQKNPTAFYLCASRPDRGPNYGYTFGSGTRLTVV.

This chain links TRBV19 with TRBJ1-3; weak D call: TRBD1 (5 bases). Trimming shortened V by 2 bases and J by 0 bases, and 17 bases separated the two germline ends. Germline CDR1 and CDR2: LNHDA and SQIVND (reference sequence). CDR3 size: 18 residues. The CDR3 coding sequence is TGTGCCAGTAGTATACGACAGCGCCCGGCCTACTCTGGAAACACCATATATTTT. Encoded protein: CASSIRQRPAYSGNTIYF.

CDR3 region: CASSEQGYEQYF. The CDR3 DNA is TGCGCCAGCAGCGAACAGGGCTACGAGCAGTACTTC. The chain has TRBV5-1 and TRBJ2-7, with D possibly matching TRBD1 (6 bases). Trimming left V 4 bases short and J 3 bases short, with 8 bases between. The CDR3 length is 12 residues. The germline gives CDR1 SGHRS, CDR2 YFSETQ.

The V and J genes are TRBV5-1 and TRBJ2-3, with TRBD2 matching 7 bases. The J segment lost 2 bases and the V segment lost 0 bases, leaving 6 bases of the junction unmatched. The CDR3 loop spans 16 amino acids. Germline assignment: CDR1 SGHRS and CDR2 YFSETQ. The CDR3 coding sequence is TGCGCCAGCAGCTTGGAACTAGCGCTCCTCACAGATACGCAGTATTTT. It yields the protein CASSLELALLTDTQYF.

The sample holds a few counts of this clone. Written as DNA, the CDR3 is TGTGCCAGCAGCCAAGTCGAAGGGGGGCTGAGCGGGGGCCGAGGCGGGCAGTACTTC. It translates to CASSQVEGGLSGGRGGQYF. The J gene is TRBJ2-7, the V gene TRBV4-2; the match to TRBD2 covers 8 bases. Per the germline V gene, CDR1 is LGHNA and CDR2 is YNFKEQ. Germline trimming cut 1 base from V and 9 bases from J; bases unmatched to any gene: 23. The CDR3 spans 19 residues.

V is TRBV3-1 (or the pseudogene TRBV3-2) and J is TRBJ2-7; the D gene is possibly TRBD2 (6 bases). Germline V lookup: CDR1 LGHDT, CDR2 YNNKEL (reference sequence). V dropped 3 bases and J dropped 7 bases, with 7 bases sitting between them. This CDR3 contains 11 residues. The CDR3 sequence is CASSHLAEQYF. The CDR3 coding sequence is TGTGCCAGCAGCCACCTAGCGGAGCAGTACTTC.

The chain recombines TRBV5-6 with TRBJ2-3, with D tentatively TRBD2 (6 bases). V lost 0 bases, J lost 5 bases, and 16 bases lay in between. This CDR3 has 16 amino acids. In germline, CDR1 is SGHDT, CDR2 YYEEEE. The CDR3 reads CASSLVGQGGIDTQYF. Here the CDR3 DNA reads TGTGCCAGCAGCTTGGTGGGGCAGGGAGGAATAGATACGCAGTATTTT.

This clone was counted once. The genes are TRBV11-2 and TRBJ1-1; D might be TRBD1 (6 bases). Germline CDR1 reads SGHAT; CDR2 reads FQNNGV. V was clipped by 3 bases and J by 4 bases, with 12 bases between them. The length of the CDR3 is 14 residues. The CDR3 region has the DNA TGTGCCAGCAGCTTTAACAGGGAGGGCACTGAAGCTTTCTTT. It codes for CASSFNREGTEAFF. The whole variable domain, remainder taken from reference TRBV11-2 and TRBJ1-1, is EAGVAQSPRYKIIEKRQSVAFWCNPISGHATLYWYQQILGQGPKLLIQFQNNGVVDDSQLPKDRFSAERLKGVDSTLKIQPAKLEDSAVYLCASSFNREGTEAFFGQGTRLTVV.

The chain uses TRBV29-1 and TRBJ1-1; D is unresolved. The CDR3 has 13 residues. Trimming removed 8 bases from V and 1 base from J, with 14 bases in between. Germline CDR1 and CDR2: SQVTM and ANQGSEA. CDR3 sequence reads: CSSRRSPNTEAFF. The CDR3 nucleotides read TGCAGCTCTAGGAGATCCCCGAACACTGAAGCTTTCTTT.

This chain uses TRBV21-1 with TRBJ1-5; the table names TRBD1, a call not compared with the DNA. TRBV21-1 is labeled a pseudogene. The CDR3 covers 16 residues. CDR3 in amino acids: CASSNRDRGRGQPQHF. The DNA of the CDR3 is TGTGCCAGCAGCAACCGGGACAGGGGGCGAGGGCAGCCCCAGCATTTT.

This rearrangement joins TRBV11-2 to TRBJ2-7, with D perhaps matching TRBD2 (6 bases). The CDR3 is made up of 14 amino acids. V was shortened by 4 bases and J by 7 bases, with 17 bases between the two germline ends. CDR1 is SGHAT and CDR2 is FQNNGV in the germline V gene. In nucleotides, the CDR3 is TGTGCCAGCAGCTCCTTCTCTTTGGGGGGAGAGCAGTACGTC. It translates to CASSSFSLGGEQYV.

The V gene is TRBV2, the J gene TRBJ2-7, with D possibly matching TRBD1 (6 bases). Germline assignment: CDR1 SNHLY and CDR2 FYNNEI. V lost 6 bases to trimming and J lost 2 bases, with 14 bases between them. This CDR3 is built from 14 residues. In nucleotides, the CDR3 is TGTGCCAGCAGCAGGGGATTGACGCCCTACGAGCAGTACGTC. Translating it yields CASSRGLTPYEQYV.

In its sample, this clone was seen once. The rearrangement uses TRBV13 and TRBJ2-7, with 8 bases lining up with TRBD2. The germline V gene encodes CDR1 PRHDT and CDR2 FYEKMQ (reference sequence). V was clipped by 5 bases and J by 2 bases; unmatched bases: 11. The CDR3 loop spans 16 amino acids. The CDR3 DNA reads as TGTGCCAGCAGCCCCTCGTCTGGACTAGCTACCTACGAGCAGTACTTC. Amino acids: CASSPSSGLATYEQYF. Looking up the rest from reference TRBV13 and TRBJ2-7 gives the full variable domain: AAGVIQSPRHLIKEKRETATLKCYPIPRHDTVYWYQQGPGQDPQFLISFYEKMQSDKGSIPDRFSAQQFSDYHSELNMSSLELGDSALYFCASSPSSGLATYEQYFGPGTRLTVT.

This clone was detected a few times. The chain combines TRBV5-6 with TRBJ2-7, with D hard to call. Trimming shortened V by 0 bases and J by 2 bases, and 6 bases separated the two germline ends. The CDR3 runs to 13 residues. The V gene's germline CDR1 is SGHDT and CDR2 YYEEEE. The CDR3 DNA reads as TGTGCCAGCAGCTTGGTGTCCGCCTACGAGCAGTACTTC. Translated, it gives CASSLVSAYEQYF.

The genes are TRBV6-5 and TRBJ2-3; tentatively, D is TRBD1 (5 bases). CDR3 length equals 15 residues. CDR1 MNHEY and CDR2 SVGAGI come from the germline V gene. Trimming removed 6 bases at V and 0 bases at J, with 13 bases between. For the CDR3, the DNA is TGTGCCAGCAGGCCGCGTGGGGCAAGCACAGATACGCAGTATTTT. It is translated as CASRPRGASTDTQYF.